Below, 29 T cell receptor delta chains from the same sample are listed, as sequenced in a study of gamma-delta T cells after stem cell transplantation. TCRdb reanalysed the RT-PCR reads with CATT. The sample gives 11,000 to 15,000 delta-chain clones, approximately 32% of which show up once; about 3.8% is in the top ten. The sequencing input was gamma-delta T cells. Receptor source: a human donor. It is not recorded whose cells these are; they may come from a transplant donor.

This chain joins TRDV3 and TRDJ1; D is possibly TRDD3 (10 bases). Germline CDR1 TVYSNPD, CDR2 GDNSRS (reference sequence). This CDR3 contains 19 residues. V shed 4 bases and J shed 2 bases, with 32 bases lying between them. The chain's CDR3 is CACGLPTCPGGYGTDKLIF. The DNA for the CDR3 is TGTGCCTGTGGCCTTCCTACTTGCCCTGGGGGATATGGGACCGATAAACTCATCTTT.

Note on this clone: One end of the junction fails to match germline, which may point to a read error. The chain has TRDV1 and TRDJ1; the D gene is possibly TRDD3 (5 bases). The CDR3 is 14 residues long. The V gene's germline CDR1 is TSWWSYY and CDR2 QGS. CDR3 DNA: TGTGCTCGTGGGGAGAGAGCCCCCAACGATAAACTCATCTTT. Its protein is CARGERAPNDKLIF.

Only a few counts were recorded for this clone. This chain joins TRDV2 and TRDJ2; 8 bases are shared with TRDD3. The ends lost 1 base at V and 4 bases at J; junction bases unmatched: 1. The CDR3 spans 14 residues. CDR1 GEAIGNYY and CDR2 EKD come from the germline V gene. The CDR3 loop is CACDTGDKTAQLFF. The CDR3 DNA is TGTGCCTGTGACACGGGGGATAAGACAGCACAACTCTTCTTT.

This sequence joins TRDV2 and TRDJ3; D possibly corresponds to TRDD3 (5 bases). V lost 0 bases to trimming and J lost 0 bases, with 20 bases between them. CDR3 size: 21 residues. The germline CDR1 and CDR2 sequences are GEAIGNYY and EKD. The CDR3 region has the DNA TGTGCCTGTGACACCGATGAGGGGGCGATCTCGGGCTCCTGGGACACCCGACAGATGTTTTTC. It specifies CACDTDEGAISGSWDTRQMFF.

As regards this clone: The junction departs from the called germline gene at one end, perhaps through a read error. The CDR3 loop is CAAILGVATAKLIF. In DNA form, the CDR3 reads TGTGCCGCTATACTGGGGGTCGCAACCGCTAAACTCATCTTT. The chain employs TRDV3 and TRDJ1, with 8 bases matching TRDD3. Germline CDR1 and CDR2: TVYSNPD and GDNSRS (reference sequence). CDR3 length: 14 amino acids.

This clone turned up a few times. V usage is TRDV1 and J usage is TRDJ1; D remains unclear. The V gene's germline CDR1 is TSWWSYY and CDR2 QGS. This CDR3 is 16 amino acids long. The V end was cut by 2 bases, the J end by 4 bases, with 17 bases between. The CDR3 DNA sequence: TGTGCTCTTGGGGAATCCCCCCCAGCCACCGGCGATAAACTCATCTTT. It is translated as CALGESPPATGDKLIF.

This clone came up a few times. V gene TRDV3 combines with J gene TRDJ1; TRDD3 agrees at 11 bases. Germline lookup yields CDR1 TVYSNPD and CDR2 GDNSRS (reference sequence). J gave up 5 bases and V 4 bases, and 24 bases lay outside the gene matches. The CDR3 runs 19 residues. The CDR3 DNA sequence: TGTGCCTCCAACAATTCCTGCGTCCATACTGGGGGATATCTGGATAAACTCATCTTT. This gives the protein CASNNSCVHTGGYLDKLIF.

This clone was seen more than once but under ten times. Within the sample, other DNA sequences also encode this same CDR3. The V gene is TRDV2, the J gene TRDJ3, with D possibly TRDD3 on 6 matching bases. The CDR3 contains 18 residues. The germline V gene has CDR1 GEAIGNYY and CDR2 EKD. Trimming stripped 0 bases from V and 0 bases from J, with 11 bases between. The CDR3 loop is CACDTGGPSSWDTRQMFF. In DNA form, the CDR3 reads TGTGCCTGTGACACCGGGGGACCTAGCTCCTGGGACACCCGACAGATGTTTTTC.

The V and J genes are TRDV1 and TRDJ1; 7 bases align to TRDD3. After removal of 2 bases from V and 0 bases from J, the junction contained 21 bases not matched to a gene. The CDR3 consists of 21 residues. Germline V gene data show CDR1 as TSWWSYY and CDR2 as QGS. CDR3 protein: CALGEVPRTGDRTSYTDKLIF. As DNA, the CDR3 is TGTGCTCTTGGGGAAGTCCCTCGTACTGGGGATCGAACTTCTTACACCGATAAACTCATCTTT.

The chain uses TRDV3 and TRDJ1, with 10 bases identical to TRDD3. Germline CDR1 TVYSNPD, CDR2 GDNSRS (reference sequence). The CDR3 has 21 residues. Losses at the gene ends were 2 bases for V and 0 bases for J; bases not matched to a gene: 24. The CDR3 DNA is TGTGCCTTTGCCCCCTTCCAGTCCGTACTGGGGGATGAGACCTACACCGATAAACTCATCTTT. Translating it yields CAFAPFQSVLGDETYTDKLIF.

The chain couples TRDV1 to TRDJ1, with D uncertain. The CDR3 runs to 20 residues. The germline V gene encodes CDR1 TSWWSYY and CDR2 QGS. V lost 2 bases, J lost 0 bases, and 25 bases lay in between. CDR3 DNA: TGTGCTCTTGGGGAAAGTCCAACGCCGGTTGGTACCATCTACACCGATAAACTCATCTTT. Translated, it gives CALGESPTPVGTIYTDKLIF.

The chain recombines TRDV1 with TRDJ1; maybe TRDD3 (5 bases). Trimming stripped 3 bases from V and 3 bases from J, with 14 bases between. The CDR3 extends over 15 amino acids. Looked up from germline, CDR1 is TSWWSYY and CDR2 is QGS. The CDR3 sequence: CALGDPFRGPDKLIF. The CDR3 DNA reads as TGTGCTCTTGGGGATCCGTTCCGGGGACCCGATAAACTCATCTTT.

This clone was seen a handful of times. A clone one base away is much larger, so this may be a read error. Other DNA sequences in this specimen translate into the identical CDR3. J is TRDJ3 and V is TRDV2, with TRDD3 matching 9 bases. The CDR3 length is 17 residues. In germline, CDR1 is GEAIGNYY, CDR2 EKD. V trimming: 4 bases; J trimming: 0 bases; junction bases outside the gene matches: 3. For the CDR3, the DNA is TGTGCCTGTGATTACTGGGGGAGCTCCTGGGACACCCGACAGATGTTTTTC. Protein: CACDYWGSSWDTRQMFF.

In this sample, this clone turned up a few times. This chain uses TRDV1 with TRDJ2, with TRDD3 matching over 11 bases. The germline gives CDR1 TSWWSYY, CDR2 QGS. This CDR3 contains 20 residues. V lost 0 bases, J lost 9 bases, and 18 bases stayed unmatched. CDR3 region: CALGELLLLQGSGGYSQLFF. The CDR3 bases are TGTGCTCTTGGGGAACTCCTCCTCCTACAGGGGTCTGGGGGATACTCACAACTCTTCTTT.

This clone turned up a few times. The sample has other DNA sequences that encode this CDR3 too. The chain uses TRDV2 and TRDJ1; no reliable D call. Germline CDR1 reads GEAIGNYY; CDR2 reads EKD. The CDR3 is 11 residues long. Between the trimmed V and J ends, which lost 0 bases and 6 bases, there was a span of 4 bases. The DNA for the CDR3 is TGTGCCTGTGACACCCAGCATAAACTCATCTTT. This translates into CACDTQHKLIF.

This sequence joins TRDV2 and TRDJ3; 7 nucleotides align to TRDD3. This CDR3 region has 18 residues. The germline V gene has CDR1 GEAIGNYY and CDR2 EKD. The V segment lost 3 bases and the J segment 0 bases; nucleotides outside the gene matches: 7. CDR3 region: CACDLGGTSSWDTRQMFF. Written as DNA, the CDR3 is TGTGCCTGTGACCTGGGGGGTACCTCCTCCTGGGACACCCGACAGATGTTTTTC.

This clone has only a few counts. The genes are TRDV2 and TRDJ2, with a tentative D call TRDD3 (6 bases). There are 17 residues in the CDR3. Trimming left V 0 bases short and J 1 base short, with 14 bases between. CDR1 and CDR2 (germline): GEAIGNYY, EKD. Written as DNA, the CDR3 is TGTGCCTGTGACACCGTTGGGGGGTCTAATTTGACAGCACAACTCTTCTTT. It is translated as CACDTVGGSNLTAQLFF.

This clone came up a few times. The rearrangement joins TRDV2 to TRDJ3, with 8 bases matching TRDD3. CDR1 and CDR2 from the germline V gene are GEAIGNYY and EKD. J gave up 2 bases and V 1 base, and 9 bases lay outside the gene matches. CDR3 size: 19 residues. CDR3 protein: CACDTWGIPDTWDTRQMFF. CDR3 in DNA: TGTGCCTGTGACACGTGGGGGATCCCCGACACCTGGGACACCCGACAGATGTTTTTC.

This chain links TRDV2 with TRDJ1; 11 bases align to TRDD3. V lost 3 bases to trimming and J lost 2 bases; unmatched junction nucleotides: 10. The CDR3 has 17 amino acids. CDR1 GEAIGNYY and CDR2 EKD come from the germline V gene. The CDR3 protein is CACDPGELGDKTDKLIF. Here the CDR3 DNA reads TGTGCCTGTGACCCCGGAGAACTGGGGGATAAAACCGATAAACTCATCTTT.

V and J are TRDV2 and TRDJ3; D ambiguous. The CDR3 loop spans 15 amino acids. Between the trimmed V and J ends, which lost 3 bases and 2 bases, there was a span of 7 bases. The V gene's germline CDR1 is GEAIGNYY and CDR2 EKD. The CDR3 sequence is CACDAIPWDTRQMFF. The DNA for the CDR3 is TGTGCCTGTGACGCTATACCCTGGGACACCCGACAGATGTTTTTC.

This clone was detected only a few times. V usage is TRDV2 and J usage is TRDJ3; weak D call: TRDD3 (5 bases). With 3 bases removed from V and 0 bases from J, the gap between germline ends came to 26 bases. Per germline, CDR1 GEAIGNYY and CDR2 EKD. The CDR3 totals 22 residues. The CDR3 protein is CACDEKGWEGGCTSWDTRQMFF. CDR3 nucleotides: TGTGCCTGTGACGAAAAGGGTTGGGAAGGGGGTTGTACCTCCTGGGACACCCGACAGATGTTTTTC.

Turning to this clone: At one boundary the junction diverges from the germline segment, which might be a read error. The sample contains more than one DNA sequence encoding this CDR3. V is TRAV29/DV5 and J is TRDJ1; TRDD3 aligns across 9 bases. CDR3 length: 22 amino acids. Germline V gene data show CDR1 as NSMFDY and CDR2 as ISSIKDK. DNA for the CDR3: TGTGCCGCAAGCGCTGAACGCCGTGGTCCCCTCCGTTACTGGGGGAAAGCGGGTAAACTCATCTTT. Residues: CAASAERRGPLRYWGKAGKLIF.

Turning to this clone: At one of its ends the junction is not consistent with the germline gene, which may arise from a read error. The V and J genes are TRDV2 and TRDJ1; perhaps TRDD2 as D (5 bases). Germline V gene sequence: CDR1 GEAIGNYY, CDR2 EKD. There are 19 residues in the CDR3. The CDR3 bases are TGTGCCTGTGACCACCGGGTGATCCCTACCTTTTTGTCCACCGATAACCTCATCTTT. It is translated as CACDHRVIPTFLSTDNLIF.

This clone has more than one count but fewer than ten. This chain links TRAV29/DV5 with TRDJ1; 8 bases match TRDD3. This CDR3 has 16 amino acids. Per the germline V gene, CDR1 is NSMFDY and CDR2 is ISSIKDK. Germline trimming cut 0 bases from V and 1 base from J; bases unmatched to any gene: 8. CDR3 coding DNA: TGTGCAGCAAGCGATGGGCTGGGGGAGTCCACCGATAAACTCATCTTT. This codes for CAASDGLGESTDKLIF.

Within the sample, this clone is medium-sized. The genes are TRDV3 and TRDJ1; TRDD3 matches at 9 bases. The CDR3 is made up of 12 amino acids. Germline trimming cut 2 bases from V and 7 bases from J; bases unmatched to any gene: 5. Per the germline V gene, CDR1 is TVYSNPD and CDR2 is GDNSRS (reference sequence). CDR3 sequence: CAFRLGDSKLIF. CDR3 sequence (DNA): TGTGCCTTTCGGCTGGGGGATTCTAAACTCATCTTT.

There are a few counts of this clone. The CDR3 nucleotides are TGTGCTCTTGGGGCCGTGATACGCACCGATAAACTCATCTTT. Translating gives CALGAVIRTDKLIF. V gene TRDV1 combines with J gene TRDJ1, with D possibly matching TRDD3 (6 bases). V was pared by 4 bases and J by 1 base, with 10 bases between. This CDR3 contains 14 residues. From germline, CDR1 is TSWWSYY and CDR2 QGS.

Details on this clone: At one of its ends the junction is not consistent with the germline gene, which may arise from a read error. The chain joins TRDV1 to TRDJ1; 7 positions agree with TRDD2. The germline CDR1 and CDR2 sequences are TSWWSYY and QGS. This CDR3 region has 17 residues. The CDR3 coding sequence is TGTGCTCTTGGGGAAACATTCCTACGTGGTTACACCTATAAACTCATCTTT. This sequence encodes CALGETFLRGYTYKLIF.

This clone has only a few counts. The chain links TRDV1 to TRDJ1; 9 nucleotides line up with TRDD3. Germline V gene sequence: CDR1 TSWWSYY, CDR2 QGS. Trimming at V came to 1 base and at J to 0 bases, leaving 18 bases not matched to a gene. This CDR3 has 21 amino acids. This CDR3 reads CALGEPSFPYWGTRYTDKLIF. CDR3 sequence (DNA): TGTGCTCTTGGGGAACCGTCCTTCCCTTACTGGGGGACTCGTTACACCGATAAACTCATCTTT.

V gene TRDV2 combines with J gene TRDJ1; 13 nucleotides line up with TRDD3. This CDR3 region has 19 residues. Germline-derived CDR1 and CDR2 are GEAIGNYY and EKD. With V trimmed by 1 base and J by 1 base, 11 bases remained unmatched. The CDR3 DNA sequence: TGTGCCTGTGACACTATCTACGGTACTGGGGGATACGCCACCGATAAACTCATCTTT. It specifies CACDTIYGTGGYATDKLIF.